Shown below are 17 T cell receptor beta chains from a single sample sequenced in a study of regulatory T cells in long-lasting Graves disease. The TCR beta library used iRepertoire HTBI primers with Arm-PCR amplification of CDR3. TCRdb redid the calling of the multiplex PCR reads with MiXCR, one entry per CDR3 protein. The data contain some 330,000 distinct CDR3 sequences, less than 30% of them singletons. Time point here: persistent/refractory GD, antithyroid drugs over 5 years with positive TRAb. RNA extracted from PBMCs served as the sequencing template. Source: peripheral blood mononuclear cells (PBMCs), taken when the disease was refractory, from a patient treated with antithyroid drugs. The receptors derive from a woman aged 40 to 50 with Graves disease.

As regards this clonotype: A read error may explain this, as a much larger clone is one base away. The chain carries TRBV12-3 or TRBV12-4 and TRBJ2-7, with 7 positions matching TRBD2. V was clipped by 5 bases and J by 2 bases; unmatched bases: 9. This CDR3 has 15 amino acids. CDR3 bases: TGTGCCAGCAGTCCTCCGGGACGGGGGGCCTACGAGCAGTACTTC. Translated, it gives CASSPPGRGAYEQYF.

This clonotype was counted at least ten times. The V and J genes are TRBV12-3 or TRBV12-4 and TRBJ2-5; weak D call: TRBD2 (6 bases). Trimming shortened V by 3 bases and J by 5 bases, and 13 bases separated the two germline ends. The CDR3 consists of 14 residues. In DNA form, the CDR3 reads TGTGCCAGCAGTTTTTTGGAGGGAGGTGAGACCCAGTACTTC. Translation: CASSFLEGGETQYF.

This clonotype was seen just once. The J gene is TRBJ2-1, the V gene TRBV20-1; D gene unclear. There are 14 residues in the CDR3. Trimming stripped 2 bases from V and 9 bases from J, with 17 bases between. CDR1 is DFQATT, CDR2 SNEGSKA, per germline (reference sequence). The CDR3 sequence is CSARRVDSRLEQFF. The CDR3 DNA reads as TGCAGTGCTAGACGGGTAGACTCGAGGCTTGAGCAGTTCTTC.

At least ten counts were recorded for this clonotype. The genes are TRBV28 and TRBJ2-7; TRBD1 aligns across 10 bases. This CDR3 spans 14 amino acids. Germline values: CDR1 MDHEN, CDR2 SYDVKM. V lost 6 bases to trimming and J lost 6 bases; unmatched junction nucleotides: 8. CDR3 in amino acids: CASRRQGAKREQYF. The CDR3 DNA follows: TGTGCCAGCAGGAGACAGGGGGCGAAGCGCGAGCAGTACTTC. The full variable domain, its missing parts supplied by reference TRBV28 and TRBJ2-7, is DVKVTQSSRYLVKRTGEKVFLECVQDMDHENMFWYRQDPGLGLRLIYFSYDVKMKEKGDIPEGYSVSREKKERFSLILESASTNQTSMYLCASRRQGAKREQYFGPGTRLTVT.

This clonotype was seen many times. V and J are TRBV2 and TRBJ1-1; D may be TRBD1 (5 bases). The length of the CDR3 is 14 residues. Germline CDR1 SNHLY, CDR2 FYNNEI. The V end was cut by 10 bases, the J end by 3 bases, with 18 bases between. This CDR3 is CATNLGHGDTEAFF. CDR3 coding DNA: TGTGCCACCAATCTGGGGCATGGGGACACTGAAGCTTTCTTT.

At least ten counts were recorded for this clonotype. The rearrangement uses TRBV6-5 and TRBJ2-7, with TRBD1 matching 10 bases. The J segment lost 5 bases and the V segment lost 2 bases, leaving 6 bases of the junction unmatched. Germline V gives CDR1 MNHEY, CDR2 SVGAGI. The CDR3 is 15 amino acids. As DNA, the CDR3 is TGTGCCAGCAGTTACGAGGGACAGGGGACGAACGAGCAGTACTTC. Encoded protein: CASSYEGQGTNEQYF.

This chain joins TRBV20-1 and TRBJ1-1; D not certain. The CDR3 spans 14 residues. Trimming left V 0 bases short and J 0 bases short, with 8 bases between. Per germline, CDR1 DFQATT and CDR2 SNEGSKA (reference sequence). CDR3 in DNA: TGCAGTGCTAGAGATCGAGGTATGAACACTGAAGCTTTCTTT. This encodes CSARDRGMNTEAFF.

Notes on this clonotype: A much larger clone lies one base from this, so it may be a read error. The CDR3 region has the DNA TGTGCCGGCAGTGTATCGGGGGGAGCGTACGAGCAGTACTTC. Encoded protein: CAGSVSGGAYEQYF. This chain connects TRBV6-2 or TRBV6-3 to TRBJ2-7; 7 bases agree with TRBD2. This CDR3 has 14 amino acids. In germline, CDR1 is MNHEY, CDR2 SVGEGT.

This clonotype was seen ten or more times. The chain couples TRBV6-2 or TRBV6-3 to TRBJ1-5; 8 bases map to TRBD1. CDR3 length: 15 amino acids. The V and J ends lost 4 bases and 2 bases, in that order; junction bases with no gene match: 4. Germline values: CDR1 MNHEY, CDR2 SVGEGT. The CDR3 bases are TGTGCCAGCAGTTGGACAGGGAATGGCAATCAGCCCCAGCATTTT. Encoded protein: CASSWTGNGNQPQHF.

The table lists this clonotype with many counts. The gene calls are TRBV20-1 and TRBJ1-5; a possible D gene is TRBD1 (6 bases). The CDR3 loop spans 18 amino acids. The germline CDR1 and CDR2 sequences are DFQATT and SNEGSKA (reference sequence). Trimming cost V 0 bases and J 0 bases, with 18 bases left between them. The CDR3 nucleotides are TGCAGTGCTAGAGAACAGGGTCATACAGCATATAGCAATCAGCCCCAGCATTTT. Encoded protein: CSAREQGHTAYSNQPQHF.

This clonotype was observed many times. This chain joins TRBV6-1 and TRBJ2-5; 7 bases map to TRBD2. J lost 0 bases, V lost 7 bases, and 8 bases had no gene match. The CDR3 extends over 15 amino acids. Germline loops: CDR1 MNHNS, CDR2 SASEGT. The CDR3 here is CASNNNGRHQETQYF. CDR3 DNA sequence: TGTGCCAGCAATAACAACGGGAGGCACCAAGAGACCCAGTACTTC.

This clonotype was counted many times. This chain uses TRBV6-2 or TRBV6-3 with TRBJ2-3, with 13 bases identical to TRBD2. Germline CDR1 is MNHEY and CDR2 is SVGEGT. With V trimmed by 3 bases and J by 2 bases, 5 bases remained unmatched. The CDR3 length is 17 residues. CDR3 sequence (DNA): TGTGCCAGCAGTTATCGGGGACTAGCGGGATACACAGATACGCAGTATTTT. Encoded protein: CASSYRGLAGYTDTQYF.

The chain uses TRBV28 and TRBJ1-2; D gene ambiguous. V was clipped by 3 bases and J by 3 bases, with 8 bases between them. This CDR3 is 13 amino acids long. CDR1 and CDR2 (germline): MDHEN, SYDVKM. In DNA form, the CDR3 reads TGTGCCAGCAGTTTTCGGTCGGACTATGGCTACACCTTC. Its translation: CASSFRSDYGYTF.

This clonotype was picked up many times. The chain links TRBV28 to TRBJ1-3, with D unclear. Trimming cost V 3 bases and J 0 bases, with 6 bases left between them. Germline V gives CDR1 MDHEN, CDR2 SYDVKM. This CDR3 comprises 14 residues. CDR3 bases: TGTGCCAGCAGTTTCGACTACTCTGGAAACACCATATATTTT. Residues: CASSFDYSGNTIYF. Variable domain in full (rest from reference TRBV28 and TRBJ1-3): DVKVTQSSRYLVKRTGEKVFLECVQDMDHENMFWYRQDPGLGLRLIYFSYDVKMKEKGDIPEGYSVSREKKERFSLILESASTNQTSMYLCASSFDYSGNTIYFGEGSWLTVV.

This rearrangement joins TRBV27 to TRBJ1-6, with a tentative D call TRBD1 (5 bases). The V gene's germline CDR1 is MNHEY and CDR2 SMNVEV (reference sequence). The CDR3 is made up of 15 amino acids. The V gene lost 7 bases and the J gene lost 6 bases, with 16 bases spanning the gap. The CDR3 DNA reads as TGTGCCAGCACCCCGGGACGGTACTGTAATTCACCCCTCCACTTT. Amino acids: CASTPGRYCNSPLHF.

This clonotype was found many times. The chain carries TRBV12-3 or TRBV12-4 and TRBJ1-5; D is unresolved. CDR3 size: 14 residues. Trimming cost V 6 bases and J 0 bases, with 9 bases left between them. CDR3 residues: CASSLSLSNQPQHF. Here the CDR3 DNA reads TGTGCCAGCAGCCTCAGCCTTAGCAATCAGCCCCAGCATTTT.

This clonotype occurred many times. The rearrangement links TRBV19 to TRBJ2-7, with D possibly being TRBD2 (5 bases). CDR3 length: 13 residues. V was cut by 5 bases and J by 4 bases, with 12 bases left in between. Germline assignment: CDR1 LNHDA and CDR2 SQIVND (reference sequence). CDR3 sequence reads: CASSWSERYEQYF. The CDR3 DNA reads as TGTGCCAGTAGTTGGAGCGAGCGGTACGAGCAGTACTTC.